A single sample gave rise to the 30 T cell receptor beta chains below, sequenced in a study of cytomegalovirus exposure and HLA in healthy donors. The PCR used 60 Vbeta and 13 Jbeta primers. TCRdb keeps only in-frame clones here, not all; method: immunoSEQ multiplex PCR. This sample has about 98,000 clones, with approximately 79% found just once. Sequenced input: PBMCs. Receptor source: a male donor in good health and CMV-seronegative.

V is TRBV9 and J is TRBJ2-2, with D possibly being TRBD1 (7 bases). The CDR3 is made up of 16 amino acids. The germline CDR1 and CDR2 sequences are SGDLS and YYNGEE. The V and J ends lost 0 bases and 2 bases respectively, with 11 bases between them. The CDR3 reads CASSVGGTVNTGELFF. The CDR3 bases are TGTGCCAGCAGCGTAGGCGGGACAGTAAACACCGGGGAGCTGTTTTTT.

The V call is TRBV5-4, the J call TRBJ2-7, with a weak D call TRBD1 (5 bases). V was trimmed by 5 bases and J by 0 bases, leaving 15 bases between them. The CDR3 is 15 residues long. The germline V gene encodes CDR1 SGHNT and CDR2 YYREEE (reference sequence). The CDR3 spells CASSSGSASSYEQYF. In DNA, the CDR3 is TGTGCCAGCAGTTCAGGGTCTGCAAGCTCCTACGAGCAGTACTTC.

The chain links TRBV5-1 to TRBJ2-1; D might be TRBD2 (6 bases). CDR1 is SGHRS and CDR2 is YFSETQ in the germline V gene. This CDR3 spans 16 amino acids. The V gene lost 5 bases and the J gene lost 0 bases, with 15 bases spanning the gap. CDR3 loop: CASRRSGSSSYNEQFF. The DNA of the CDR3 is TGCGCCAGCAGGCGTAGCGGTTCTAGCTCCTACAATGAGCAGTTCTTC.

The gene calls are TRBV7-2 and TRBJ2-5; 7 positions agree with TRBD1. Germline lookup yields CDR1 SGHTA and CDR2 FQGNSA. With 2 bases clipped from V and 5 bases from J, the junction kept 5 bases outside the gene matches. This CDR3 contains 14 residues. Here the CDR3 DNA reads TGTGCCAGCAGCTTATGGTCGGGACAGGAGACCCAGTACTTC. Its protein is CASSLWSGQETQYF.

This chain connects TRBV28 to TRBJ2-5, with a weak D call TRBD1 (5 bases). The CDR3 length is 11 residues. The germline CDR1 and CDR2 sequences are MDHEN and SYDVKM. Trimming removed 11 bases from V and 3 bases from J, with 10 bases in between. The CDR3 sequence is CACLGEETQYF. CDR3 in DNA: TGTGCCTGTTTAGGGGAAGAGACCCAGTACTTC. Combining the CDR3 with reference TRBV28 and TRBJ2-5 gives the whole variable domain DVKVTQSSRYLVKRTGEKVFLECVQDMDHENMFWYRQDPGLGLRLIYFSYDVKMKEKGDIPEGYSVSREKKERFSLILESASTNQTSMYLCACLGEETQYFGPGTRLLVL.

The chain employs TRBV6-1 and TRBJ1-2, with TRBD1 identical over 9 bases. The CDR3 spans 12 residues. CDR1 is MNHNS, CDR2 SASEGT, per germline. V lost 6 bases to trimming and J lost 8 bases; unmatched junction nucleotides: 4. The CDR3 protein is CASSRTGDGYTF. As DNA, the CDR3 is TGTGCCAGCAGCCGGACAGGGGACGGCTACACCTTC.

V is TRBV29-1 and J is TRBJ2-7; 8 bases map to TRBD2. Germline loops: CDR1 SQVTM, CDR2 ANQGSEA. V gave up 4 bases and J gave up 7 bases; unmatched junction bases: 15. There are 15 residues in the CDR3. The CDR3: CSVAGGARSSGEQYF. The CDR3, as DNA: TGCAGCGTTGCCGGGGGGGCTCGGTCTTCTGGAGAGCAGTACTTC.

V and J are TRBV2 and TRBJ2-7, with TRBD2 matching over 8 bases. The CDR3 extends over 14 amino acids. Per germline, CDR1 SNHLY and CDR2 FYNNEI. V gave up 4 bases and J gave up 4 bases; unmatched junction bases: 6. Written as DNA, the CDR3 is TGTGCCAGCAGTGTCACCGGGGGGGGTTACGAGCAGTACTTC. Translating it yields CASSVTGGGYEQYF. Based on the CDR3 plus reference TRBV2 and TRBJ2-7, the full variable domain is EPEVTQTPSHQVTQMGQEVILRCVPISNHLYFYWYRQILGQKVEFLVSFYNNEISEKSEIFDDQFSVERPDGSNFTLKIRSTKLEDSAMYFCASSVTGGGYEQYFGPGTRLTVT.

This clone has only one observation. This chain links TRBV27 with TRBJ1-1; 10 bases match TRBD1. After removal of 2 bases from V and 9 bases from J, the junction contained 6 bases not matched to a gene. The CDR3 is made up of 14 amino acids. CDR1 MNHEY and CDR2 SMNVEV come from the germline V gene (reference sequence). The CDR3 reads CASSLRQGAGKAFF. The CDR3 DNA sequence: TGTGCCAGCAGTTTAAGACAGGGGGCAGGGAAAGCTTTCTTT.

This rearrangement joins TRBV7-8 to TRBJ1-3; D remains unclear. This CDR3 is 18 amino acids long. Germline lookup yields CDR1 SGHVS and CDR2 FQNEAQ. Trimming took 3 bases from V and 0 from J, leaving 18 bases between them. The CDR3 spells CASSFSMRAVFSGNTIYF. The CDR3 DNA reads as TGTGCCAGCAGCTTCTCCATGAGGGCCGTTTTCTCTGGAAACACCATATATTTT.

The chain combines TRBV28 with TRBJ1-4; 7 positions match TRBD1. After removal of 6 bases from V and 3 bases from J, the junction contained 4 bases not matched to a gene. The CDR3 has 14 residues. The germline V gene encodes CDR1 MDHEN and CDR2 SYDVKM. This CDR3 is CASSWTGPNEKLFF. CDR3 nucleotides: TGTGCCAGCAGCTGGACAGGTCCTAATGAAAAACTGTTTTTT. Looking up the rest from reference TRBV28 and TRBJ1-4 gives the full variable domain: DVKVTQSSRYLVKRTGEKVFLECVQDMDHENMFWYRQDPGLGLRLIYFSYDVKMKEKGDIPEGYSVSREKKERFSLILESASTNQTSMYLCASSWTGPNEKLFFGSGTQLSVL.

The V and J genes are TRBV29-1 and TRBJ2-3; D unclear. Germline V gene lookup returns CDR1 SQVTM and CDR2 ANQGSEA. V gave up 3 bases and J gave up 0 bases, with 7 bases separating them. This CDR3 comprises 13 residues. The CDR3 nucleotides read TGCAGCGTTGACTTAGAAAGCACAGATACGCAGTATTTT. It yields the protein CSVDLESTDTQYF.

The sample holds a few counts of this clone. The chain links TRBV28 to TRBJ2-4; 13 bases align to TRBD2. Trimming removed 6 bases from V and 9 bases from J; junction bases left unmatched: 5. There are 14 residues in the CDR3. Per germline, CDR1 MDHEN and CDR2 SYDVKM. CDR3 in amino acids: CASSDRTSGSIQYF. CDR3 nucleotides: TGTGCCAGCAGCGATCGGACTAGCGGGAGCATTCAGTACTTC.

This chain joins TRBV4-2 and TRBJ1-5; D gene uncertain. CDR3 length: 15 residues. The ends were cut back, 0 bases at V and 3 bases at J, with 9 bases in the middle. Germline-derived CDR1 and CDR2 are LGHNA and YNFKEQ. For the CDR3, the DNA is TGTGCCAGCAGCCAAGATCTGGAGCCCAATCAGCCCCAGCATTTT. This translates into CASSQDLEPNQPQHF.

As DNA, the CDR3 is TGTGCCGAGCAGGGGATTTCAGGCACAGATACGCAGTATTTT. Encoded protein: CAEQGISGTDTQYF. The chain joins TRBV7-3 to TRBJ2-3; a possible D gene is TRBD1 (6 bases). This CDR3 spans 14 amino acids. In germline, CDR1 is SGHTA, CDR2 FQGTGA. Trimming shortened V by 11 bases and J by 1 base, and 16 bases separated the two germline ends.

This clone has only a few counts. The gene calls are TRBV6-5 and TRBJ1-5; no clear D. V lost 4 bases to trimming and J lost 0 bases, with 7 bases between them. The CDR3 is made up of 14 amino acids. Germline loops: CDR1 MNHEY, CDR2 SVGAGI. CDR3 protein: CASSLRDSNQPQHF. CDR3 DNA: TGTGCCAGCAGTTTGAGGGATAGCAATCAGCCCCAGCATTTT.

The chain combines TRBV27 with TRBJ2-7; D might be TRBD1 (5 bases). Germline assignment: CDR1 MNHEY and CDR2 SMNVEV (reference sequence). The length of the CDR3 is 14 residues. V was pared by 2 bases and J by 3 bases, with 11 bases between. CDR3 in amino acids: CASSLVAGFYEQYF. In DNA form, the CDR3 reads TGTGCCAGCAGTTTAGTCGCAGGGTTCTACGAGCAGTACTTC.

The gene calls are TRBV30 and TRBJ2-7, with D perhaps TRBD1 (8 bases). This CDR3 has 14 residues. V was clipped by 0 bases and J by 2 bases, with 11 bases between them. Per germline, CDR1 GTSNPN and CDR2 SVGIG (reference sequence). Here the CDR3 DNA reads TGTGCCTGGAGTGTACAGGGGGGGACCTACGAGCAGTACTTC. It translates to CAWSVQGGTYEQYF.

The rearrangement links TRBV5-1 to TRBJ1-5, with a possible D match to TRBD1 (5 bases). Trimming took 0 bases from V and 5 from J, leaving 12 bases between them. Germline lookup yields CDR1 SGHRS and CDR2 YFSETQ. The CDR3 totals 15 residues. CDR3 loop: CASSLGQGSDQPQHF. The DNA for the CDR3 is TGCGCCAGCAGCTTGGGTCAGGGATCCGATCAGCCCCAGCATTTT.

The chain employs TRBV4-1 and TRBJ2-7, with 12 bases matching TRBD2. Germline loops: CDR1 MGHRA, CDR2 YSYEKL. The CDR3 length is 15 residues. V was pared by 3 bases and J by 4 bases, with 4 bases of the junction left unmatched. The CDR3 here is CASSQETSGSYEQYF. The CDR3 region has the DNA TGCGCCAGCAGCCAGGAGACTAGCGGGAGTTACGAGCAGTACTTC.

The CDR3 DNA sequence: TGTGCCAGCAGCCGGGACTTAACGAGCTCCTACAATGAGCAGTTCTTC. It translates to CASSRDLTSSYNEQFF. The chain joins TRBV7-3 to TRBJ2-1; possibly TRBD2 for D (6 bases). The germline CDR1 and CDR2 sequences are SGHTA and FQGTGA. CDR3 length: 16 residues. Trimming stripped 5 bases from V and 0 bases from J, with 14 bases between.

The rearrangement uses TRBV5-4 and TRBJ2-3; TRBD2 matches at 7 bases. The germline V gene has CDR1 SGHNT and CDR2 YYREEE (reference sequence). This CDR3 spans 15 amino acids. Germline trimming cut 3 bases from V and 1 base from J; bases unmatched to any gene: 5. The CDR3, as DNA: TGTGCCAGCAGCTCGGCGGGAGCGGGCACAGATACGCAGTATTTT. It translates to CASSSAGAGTDTQYF.

The count of this clone is one. The chain uses TRBV5-8 and TRBJ2-3, with 8 bases lining up with TRBD2. Trimming removed 1 base from V and 3 bases from J; junction bases left unmatched: 1. Germline V gene lookup returns CDR1 SGHTS and CDR2 YDEGEE. The CDR3 extends over 14 amino acids. CDR3 sequence reads: CASSLTSGTDTQYF. DNA of the CDR3: TGTGCCAGCAGCTTGACTAGCGGTACAGATACGCAGTATTTT.

J is TRBJ2-7 and V is TRBV4-1; 9 bases are a match to TRBD2. Germline V gene lookup returns CDR1 MGHRA and CDR2 YSYEKL. The CDR3 consists of 15 residues. V shed 1 base, J shed 1 base, and the junction held 2 bases outside the gene matches. CDR3 amino acids: CASSQGLADSYEQYF. The CDR3 DNA sequence: TGCGCCAGCAGCCAAGGACTAGCGGATTCCTACGAGCAGTACTTC.

The chain couples TRBV5-1 to TRBJ2-5, with 9 bases identical to TRBD1. The V gene end was trimmed by 4 bases and the J gene end by 5 bases; junction bases not matched to a gene: 9. CDR1 and CDR2 (germline): SGHRS, YFSETQ. This CDR3 is built from 15 residues. DNA of the CDR3: TGCGCCAGCAGCCCGGGGACAGGGCGGAGGGAGACCCAGTACTTC. This translates into CASSPGTGRRETQYF.

The genes are TRBV7-9 and TRBJ2-1, with 8 bases that match TRBD1. Germline V gives CDR1 SEHNR, CDR2 FQNEAQ (reference sequence). The CDR3 spans 15 residues. With V trimmed by 5 bases and J by 8 bases, 11 bases remained unmatched. The CDR3 here is CASSHIKDREDEQFF. CDR3 nucleotide sequence: TGTGCCAGCAGCCACATAAAGGACAGGGAGGATGAGCAGTTCTTC.

This sequence joins TRBV6-5 and TRBJ1-1; 9 positions agree with TRBD1. The CDR3 totals 16 residues. Trimming at V came to 3 bases and at J to 5 bases, leaving 10 bases not matched to a gene. CDR1 MNHEY and CDR2 SVGAGI come from the germline V gene. CDR3 sequence reads: CASSYLTGGLSTEAFF. CDR3 DNA sequence: TGTGCCAGCAGTTATCTCACAGGGGGCTTGAGTACTGAAGCTTTCTTT.

The chain recombines TRBV7-9 with TRBJ2-7; 9 bases align to TRBD2. Unmatched junction bases numbered 4, after V lost 5 bases and J lost 2 bases. The CDR3 has 14 residues. The germline CDR1 and CDR2 sequences are SEHNR and FQNEAQ (reference sequence). The CDR3 coding sequence is TGTGCCAGCAGCCAACTAGCGGGTGCCTACGAGCAGTACTTC. Protein product: CASSQLAGAYEQYF. The full variable domain, rest sourced from reference TRBV7-9 and TRBJ2-7, is DTGVSQNPRHKITKRGQNVTFRCDPISEHNRLYWYRQTLGQGPEFLTYFQNEAQLEKSRLLSDRFSAERPKGSFSTLEIQRTEQGDSAMYLCASSQLAGAYEQYFGPGTRLTVT.

V is TRBV5-6 and J is TRBJ1-4; D is possibly TRBD1 (6 bases). Germline CDR1 is SGHDT and CDR2 is YYEEEE. The CDR3 is 15 amino acids. V lost 4 bases, J lost 3 bases, and 13 bases lay in between. CDR3 protein: CASSPGTRANEKLFF. CDR3 DNA: TGTGCCAGCAGCCCTGGGACAAGGGCTAATGAAAAACTGTTTTTT.

The gene calls are TRBV5-1 and TRBJ2-3; 10 bases agree with TRBD2. This CDR3 has 13 amino acids. The ends lost 6 bases at V and 5 bases at J; junction bases unmatched: 3. Per the germline V gene, CDR1 is SGHRS and CDR2 is YFSETQ. CDR3 DNA sequence: TGCGCCAGCACTAGCGGGAGTAGAGATACGCAGTATTTT. Its protein product is CASTSGSRDTQYF.